This T cell receptor beta chain comes out of a study of CD8 T cells in ankylosing spondylitis. Regarding the study as a whole: Characteristic, it appeared, of ankylosing spondylitis blood was a TCR beta motif of about eight highly homologous variants.

Libraries for TCR beta were made by quantitative 5'-RACE with molecular barcodes. MiXCR, run by TCRdb on the 5' RACE reads, gives a single entry per CDR3 protein. The sample carries roughly 250,000 distinct CDR3 sequences, 8% to 9.5% recorded once. Trimming shortened V by 2 bases and J by 3 bases, and 11 bases separated the two germline ends. There are 15 residues in the CDR3. Germline CDR1 and CDR2: MNHNS and SASEGT. This clonotype was observed many times. Its specificity is unknown. The receptor comes from a male donor with ankylosing spondylitis or in good health (not recorded which). The sample taken for sequencing was blood, either unsorted or a sorted T cell fraction (not recorded which). The chain employs TRBV6-1 and TRBJ2-1; possible D gene TRBD1, 7 bases. In nucleotides, the CDR3 is TGTGCCAGCAGTGAACAGGGGGACTTCTACAATGAGCAGTTCTTC. Translating it yields CASSEQGDFYNEQFF.